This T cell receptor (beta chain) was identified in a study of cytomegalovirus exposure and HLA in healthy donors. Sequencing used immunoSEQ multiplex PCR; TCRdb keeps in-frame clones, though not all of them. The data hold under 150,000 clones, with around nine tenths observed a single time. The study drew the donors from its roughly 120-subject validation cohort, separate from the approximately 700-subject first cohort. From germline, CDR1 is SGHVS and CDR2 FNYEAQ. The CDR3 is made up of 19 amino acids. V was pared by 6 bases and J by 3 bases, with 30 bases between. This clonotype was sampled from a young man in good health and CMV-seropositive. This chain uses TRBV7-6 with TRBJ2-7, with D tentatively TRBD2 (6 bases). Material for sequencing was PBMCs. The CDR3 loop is CASSPRDVLGLTENYEQYF. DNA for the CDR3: TGTGCCAGCAGTCCCCGGGACGTTTTGGGACTCACCGAAAACTACGAGCAGTACTTC.